This T cell receptor beta chain was identified in a study of CD8+CD57+ T cells in acquired aplastic anemia. The CDR3 totals 15 residues. Per germline, CDR1 SNHLY and CDR2 FYNNEI. V was clipped by 6 bases and J by 8 bases; unmatched bases: 10. TCR beta VDJ combinations and CDR3 sequences were profiled from genomic DNA. Via MiXCR, TCRdb re-called the reads, giving one row per CDR3 protein. The repertoire consists of 100,000 to 150,000 distinct CDR3 sequences, with about 40% occurring once and the leading ten covering 6.5% to 10%. The chain links TRBV2 to TRBJ1-5; 10 bases match TRBD1. This clonotype was obtained from a human donor in good health, serving as a control. Sequencing used sorted CD4+, CD8+, or CD8+CD57+ T cells (not recorded which) from PBMCs. The CDR3 sequence: CASSWGQGIIEPQHF. CDR3 nucleotides: TGTGCCAGCAGCTGGGGACAGGGGATAATAGAGCCCCAGCATTTT.